The clone carrying this T cell receptor beta chain was seen only a few times. The antigen is unknown. CDR1 and CDR2 from the germline V gene are SGHRS and YFSETQ. This CDR3 is 14 amino acids long. V was clipped by 0 bases and J by 7 bases, with 11 bases between them. A TCRbeta library incorporating unique molecular identifiers was prepared. TCRdb reprocessed the PCR reads with MiXCR, giving one entry per CDR3 protein. This table holds fewer than 250,000 distinct CDR3 sequences, around a sixth found once. The source of the sample is a study of T-cell reconstitution after alpha-beta-depleted transplantation in children. Broader study findings: Several patients had high TCRbeta diversity at day 60; it came from surviving recipient T cells and thymic progenitors. It was reported that alpha-beta T cells came from several hundred expanded graft clones (about two months after transplant). A year had passed since transplant, and T-cell counts and diversity by then came mostly from newly produced T cells.

The clonotype originates from a male patient between 2 and 9 years old who had a stem cell transplant for acute lymphoblastic leukemia, so the T cells may come from the graft donor. The V call is TRBV5-1, the J call TRBJ2-1, with D possibly being TRBD1 (6 bases). Sequencing used PBMCs, mostly from graft donor cells, obtained 360 days after TCRalphabeta/CD19-depleted stem cell transplant. The CDR3 nucleotides read TGCGCCAGCAGCTTGGCAGGGGCGCGAAATGAGCAGTTCTTC. It translates to CASSLAGARNEQFF. Variable domain in full (rest from reference TRBV5-1 and TRBJ2-1): KAGVTQTPRYLIKTRGQQVTLSCSPISGHRSVSWYQQTPGQGLQFLFEYFSETQRNKGNFPGRFSGRQFSNSRSEMNVSTLELGDSALYLCASSLAGARNEQFFGPGTRLTVL.